This is a list of T cell receptor beta chains from one sample in a study of OX40 agonist ivuxolimab in advanced cancers. Measured with immunoSEQ multiplex PCR; TCRdb has only the in-frame clones, and not every one. Of 50,000 to 75,000 clones in the sample, roughly 89% were seen once. The source was CD4+ or CD8+ T cells sorted from blood, collected in a trial of the OX40 agonist ivuxolimab. These receptors originate from an adult with an advanced solid tumor such as melanoma, head and neck, liver or kidney cancer. CDR3s include the opening cysteine and the closing phenylalanine or tryptophan. The D gene is left open where the match is weak. Clone sizes are given selectively: once, few, many, or a class where the clone is expanded.

d_call cdr3_length v_call clone_size cdr3_aa
TRBD2 16 TRBV10-3 NA CAVSARTSGNTGELFF
NA 16 TRBV7-6 once CASSSPAGGTYNEQFF
NA 15 TRBV7-9 few CASSATGRANEKLFF
NA 12 TRBV7-3 NA CASSRLGNEQFF
NA 13 TRBV2 NA CASSDGGSGKLFF
NA 15 TRBV28 NA CASSPEGSSGNTIYF
NA 12 TRBV10-2 NA CASSVGGYEQYF
NA 14 TRBV4-1 NA CASSQDTLADTQYF
NA 11 TRBV6-1 NA CASSYRSSYTF
TRBD1 16 TRBV7-9 NA CASSLGEYGTGIEAFF
NA 14 TRBV11-1 NA CASNNKTGLGEQFF
NA 14 TRBV11-2 NA CASSLGHTNYGYTF
NA 13 TRBV10-3 NA CAILVSSYNEQFF
NA 16 TRBV2 once CASTKRGVSGANVLTF
NA 13 TRBV18 NA CASSPEEGQPQHF
TRBD1 16 TRBV25-1 NA CASSTSQGARIYEQYF
NA 17 TRBV13 NA CASSLTFGGYTGNTIYF
TRBD2 17 TRBV18 once CASSPRLAGGITDTQYF
NA 13 TRBV27 NA CASSQKIQNEQYF
TRBD1 13 TRBV6-6 NA CASSYQGAYEQYF
NA 13 TRBV5-4 NA CASSFDGNTEAFF
NA 15 TRBV4-1 NA CASSQGRTEYNEQFF
NA 13 TRBV2 NA CASIERGGETQYF
NA 12 TRBV10-3 NA CAISDPGRGAFF
NA 16 TRBV9 NA CASSVGSGGAGEGYTF
TRBD1 13 TRBV10-3 NA CAIRGDRGPEQYF
TRBD2 17 TRBV5-8 NA CARTGLARPQSTDTQYF
TRBD1 15 TRBV14 NA CASSKGTGHYNEQFF
NA 14 TRBV7-9 NA CASSVSGTVETQYF
TRBD1 14 TRBV18 NA CASSPGTGGDEQYF
TRBD2 19 TRBV7-6 NA CASSLVPSGIISSTDTQYF
TRBD1 14 TRBV28 NA CASITRQGWTEAFF
NA 14 TRBV5-1 NA CASSLRRGGTEAFF
TRBD2 15 TRBV5-1 few CASSEGLAGLDEQYF
TRBD1 13 TRBV2 NA CASADRVKETQYF
NA 13 TRBV21-1 NA CASSNAGDYGYTF
NA 13 TRBV7-6 NA CASSLALGREQFF
TRBD1 13 TRBV16 NA CASSTGALTEAFF
TRBD2 13 TRBV6-6 NA CASSPSGSNEQYF
NA 12 TRBV30 once CAWSLTANIQYF
NA 14 TRBV27 NA CASSPSGGEDGYTF
TRBD2 15 TRBV5-1 NA CASSILAGNSYEQYF
TRBD1 15 TRBV5-1 NA CASFQPGQGSYEQYF
NA 11 TRBV20-1 NA CSARSQNIQYF
NA 14 TRBV28 NA CASSLFGEDYGYTF
TRBD1 15 TRBV11-2 NA CASSSDRGFLETQYF
NA 13 TRBV10-3 NA CAISERDNQPQHF
TRBD2 15 TRBV5-8 NA CASSLTDSGGYEQYF
TRBD1 16 TRBV6-5 NA CASSYSGGQNNSPLHF
NA 12 TRBV5-1 NA CASIGGNTEAFF
NA 14 TRBV6-5 once CASRRSPESYEQYF
TRBD2 16 TRBV18 NA CASSPRASGSRETQYF
NA 15 TRBV7-9 NA CASSPGRQDAYGYTF
TRBD1 14 TRBV6-1 NA CASSGQGSSYEQYF